The 9 T cell receptor beta chains below were found in one sample sequenced in a study of blood T cell repertoires in COVID-19. Generated by immunoSEQ multiplex PCR, the TCRdb table keeps only in-frame clones and is missing some. Of about 73,000 clones listed, approximately 77% are singletons. Input material: peripheral blood. These receptors originate from a man between 65 and 80 years old with COVID-19, enrolled during active disease.

The chain carries TRBV7-3 and TRBJ2-7; 14 nucleotides align to TRBD2. Looked up from germline, CDR1 is SGHTA and CDR2 is FQGTGA. V gave up 5 bases and J gave up 5 bases; unmatched junction bases: 8. This CDR3 contains 16 residues. The CDR3 region has the DNA TGTGCCAGCAGCCCGGGGACTAGCGGGAGTAGGCACGAGCAGTACTTC. Encoded protein: CASSPGTSGSRHEQYF.

The chain couples TRBV11-2 to TRBJ1-1; D might be TRBD1 (5 bases). Germline V gene sequence: CDR1 SGHAT, CDR2 FQNNGV. The CDR3 has 13 amino acids. V lost 5 bases to trimming and J lost 5 bases, with 12 bases between them. CDR3 amino acids: CASSPLAGTEAFF. For the CDR3, the DNA is TGTGCCAGCAGCCCCTTAGCAGGGACTGAAGCTTTCTTT.

The chain joins TRBV7-2 to TRBJ1-1; D is possibly TRBD1 (5 bases). V lost 5 bases, J lost 4 bases, and 14 bases lay in between. The CDR3 length is 14 residues. In germline, CDR1 is SGHTA, CDR2 FQGNSA. The CDR3 sequence: CASSLDKVSTEAFF. CDR3 DNA sequence: TGTGCCAGCAGCCTGGACAAGGTCAGCACTGAAGCTTTCTTT. The complete variable domain, with remaining parts taken from reference TRBV7-2 and TRBJ1-1, reads GAGVSQSPSNKVTEKGKDVELRCDPISGHTALYWYRQSLGQGLEFLIYFQGNSAPDKSGLPSDRFSAERTGGSVSTLTIQRTQQEDSAVYLCASSLDKVSTEAFFGQGTRLTVV.

This chain joins TRBV30 and TRBJ1-6; D remains unclear. V gave up 1 base and J gave up 5 bases, with 18 bases separating them. CDR3 length: 17 amino acids. In germline, CDR1 is GTSNPN, CDR2 SVGIG (reference sequence). This CDR3 reads CAWSAGFSRRDNSPLHF. The CDR3 bases are TGTGCCTGGAGTGCGGGGTTCTCCCGCCGAGATAATTCACCCCTCCACTTT. Together with reference TRBV30 and TRBJ1-6, the CDR3 gives the full variable domain: SQTIHQWPATLVQPVGSPLSLECTVEGTSNPNLYWYRQAAGRGLQLLFYSVGIGQISSEVPQNLSASRPQDRQFILSSKKLLLSDSGFYLCAWSAGFSRRDNSPLHFGNGTRLTVT.

This chain connects TRBV14 to TRBJ2-7; 10 bases map to TRBD1. Looked up from germline, CDR1 is SGHDN and CDR2 is FVKESK. The CDR3 extends over 15 amino acids. The junction had 2 bases not matched to a gene; V was cut back by 3 bases and J by 0 bases. CDR3 sequence (DNA): TGTGCCAGCAGCCAGGGACAGGGGCACTCCTACGAGCAGTACTTC. Protein: CASSQGQGHSYEQYF.

The CDR3 DNA follows: TGTGCCAGCAGCGTAGAAGGGGGCTACGGAAACACCATATATTTT. This gives the protein CASSVEGGYGNTIYF. This sequence joins TRBV9 and TRBJ1-3; 7 bases match TRBD1. J gave up 4 bases and V 0 bases, and 4 bases lay outside the gene matches. CDR1 and CDR2 (germline): SGDLS, YYNGEE. The CDR3 loop spans 15 amino acids.

This sequence joins TRBV30 and TRBJ2-4, with TRBD2 identical over 7 bases. V shed 0 bases and J 7 bases; nucleotides not matched to a gene: 6. This CDR3 is 14 amino acids long. The germline gives CDR1 GTSNPN, CDR2 SVGIG (reference sequence). In DNA form, the CDR3 reads TGTGCCTGGAGTGTTGGGGGGGATAACAACATTCAGTACTTC. Translating gives CAWSVGGDNNIQYF.

The V call is TRBV5-5, the J call TRBJ2-1, with TRBD2 matching 9 bases. V lost 4 bases and J lost 1; bases outside the gene matches: 3. CDR1 SGHKS and CDR2 YYEKEE come from the germline V gene (reference sequence). CDR3 size: 15 residues. For the CDR3, the DNA is TGTGCCAGCAGCCCAACTAGCGGGTCCTACAATGAGCAGTTCTTC. Residues: CASSPTSGSYNEQFF.

This clone has only a few counts. This chain uses TRBV19 with TRBJ2-7; D is uncertain. The V end lost 4 bases, the J end lost 1 base, and 17 bases lay between the germline ends. Germline values: CDR1 LNHDA, CDR2 SQIVND (reference sequence). This CDR3 region has 16 residues. This chain's CDR3 is CASSRRGRGTSYEQYF. The DNA for the CDR3 is TGTGCCAGTAGTAGGAGAGGCAGAGGCACATCCTACGAGCAGTACTTC.